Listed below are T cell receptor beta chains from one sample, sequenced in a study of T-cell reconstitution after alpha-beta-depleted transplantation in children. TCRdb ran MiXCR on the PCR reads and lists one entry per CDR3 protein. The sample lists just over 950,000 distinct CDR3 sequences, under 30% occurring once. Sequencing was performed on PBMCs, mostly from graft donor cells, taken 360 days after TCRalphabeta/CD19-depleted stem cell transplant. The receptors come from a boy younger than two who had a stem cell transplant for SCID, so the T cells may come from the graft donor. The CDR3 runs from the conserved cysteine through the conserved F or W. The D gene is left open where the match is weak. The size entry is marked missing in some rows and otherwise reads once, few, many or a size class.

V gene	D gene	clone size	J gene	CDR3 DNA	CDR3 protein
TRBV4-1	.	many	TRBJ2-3	TGCGCCAGCAGCCCTGTTTACACAGATACGCAGTATTTT	CASSPVYTDTQYF
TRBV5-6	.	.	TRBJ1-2	TGTGCCAGCAGCTTGGTCAGGAGCGATGGCTACACCTTC	CASSLVRSDGYTF
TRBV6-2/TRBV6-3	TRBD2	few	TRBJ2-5	TGTGCCAGCAGTCGACACCTAGCGGGTAAAGAGACCCAGTACTTC	CASSRHLAGKETQYF
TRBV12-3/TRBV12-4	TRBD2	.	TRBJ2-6	TGTGCCAGCAGTCCAGCGGGGCTGGACTCTGGGGCCAACGTCCTGACTTTC	CASSPAGLDSGANVLTF
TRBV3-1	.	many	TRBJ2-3	TGTGCCAGCAGCCTAAGACCGCCCGATACGCAGTATTTT	CASSLRPPDTQYF
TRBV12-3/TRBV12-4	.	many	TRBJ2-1	TGTGCCAGCAGTTTACTCGGCGTAGGGCATGAGCAGTTCTTC	CASSLLGVGHEQFF
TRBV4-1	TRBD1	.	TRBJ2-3	TGCGCCAGCCTTGCGGCCCGGACAGGATTCACAGATACGCAGTATTTT	CASLAARTGFTDTQYF
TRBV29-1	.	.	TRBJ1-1	TGCAGCGTTGTAGGCCTCAACCATCCTGAAGCTTTCTTT	CSVVGLNHPEAFF
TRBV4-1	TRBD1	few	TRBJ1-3	TGCGCCAGCAGCCACGCACAGGGGGTACTTCGGGGAAACACCATATATTTT	CASSHAQGVLRGNTIYF
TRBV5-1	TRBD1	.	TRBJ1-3	TGCGCCAGCAGTTCGACCTACAGGGGTGGAAACACCATATATTTT	CASSSTYRGGNTIYF
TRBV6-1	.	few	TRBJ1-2	TGTGCCAGCGCTCCATCTGGAGGGAATTATGGCTACACCTTC	CASAPSGGNYGYTF
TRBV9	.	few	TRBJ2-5	TGTGCCAGCAGCGTAGTCGGTACTAGAGAAGAGACCCAGTACTTC	CASSVVGTREETQYF
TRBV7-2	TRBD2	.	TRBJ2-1	TGTGCCAGCAGCTTCCCCGGGGGGGCGAATGAGCAGTTCTTC	CASSFPGGANEQFF
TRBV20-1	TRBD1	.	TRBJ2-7	TGCAGTGCTAGTGGGCCCAAGGGGGCCCTCCTGGAGCAGTACTTC	CSASGPKGALLEQYF
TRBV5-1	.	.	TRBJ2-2	TGCGCCAGCAGCCCCTCCTTGACACGGAACACCGGGGAGCTGTTTTTT	CASSPSLTRNTGELFF
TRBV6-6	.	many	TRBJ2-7	TGTGCCAGCAGTTACGGGAGTGGCGAGCAGTACTTC	CASSYGSGEQYF
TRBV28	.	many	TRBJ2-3	TGTGCCAGCAGTTTACAGGGGGGTATCACAGATACGCAGTATTTT	CASSLQGGITDTQYF
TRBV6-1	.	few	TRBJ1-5	TGTGCCAGCTCTAGTTCCGTACCGGGTCAGCCCCAGCATTTT	CASSSSVPGQPQHF
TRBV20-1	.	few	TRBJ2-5	TGCAGTGCTAGTCGCCACTGGCCCTTCCAAGAGACCCAGTACTTC	CSASRHWPFQETQYF
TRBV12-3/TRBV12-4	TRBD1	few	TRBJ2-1	TGTGCCAGCAGCATCCTAGGGGGCCACAATGAGCAGTTCTTC	CASSILGGHNEQFF
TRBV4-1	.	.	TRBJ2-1	TGCGCCAGCAGCCGGGGCCAAAAGGGCAATGAGCAGTTCTTC	CASSRGQKGNEQFF
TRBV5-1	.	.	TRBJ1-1	TGCGCCAGCAGCTTCGGGATCCTCACTGAAGCTTTCTTT	CASSFGILTEAFF
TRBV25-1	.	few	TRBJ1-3	TGTGCCAGCTCGGGACCTCCCCTGCATGGAAACACCATATATTTT	CASSGPPLHGNTIYF
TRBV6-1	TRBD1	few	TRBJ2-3	TGTGCCAGCAGTGGACAGGGGGCAACAGATACGCAGTATTTT	CASSGQGATDTQYF
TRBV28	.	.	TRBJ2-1	TGTGCCAGCAGTCCCCCTCGGAGAAGGCAGTTCTTC	CASSPPRRRQFF
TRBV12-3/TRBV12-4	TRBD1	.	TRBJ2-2	TGTGCCAGCAGAGCGGACAGGGGGTACGCCGGGGAGCTGTTTTTT	CASRADRGYAGELFF
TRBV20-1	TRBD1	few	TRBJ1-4	TGCAGTGCTACGCAGACAGGGTATGGTGAAAAACTGTTTTTT	CSATQTGYGEKLFF
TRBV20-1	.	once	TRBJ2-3	TGCAGTGCTAGAGATGTAGCAACTAGCACAGATACGCAGTATTTT	CSARDVATSTDTQYF
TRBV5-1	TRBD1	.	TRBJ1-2	TGCGCCAGCAGCTTGGGACAGGGGGCGCGGTATGGCTACACCTTC	CASSLGQGARYGYTF
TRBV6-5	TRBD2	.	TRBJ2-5	TGTGCCAGCAGTTACGCCTGGGGCGGGGGGGCCAAAGAGACCCAGTACTTC	CASSYAWGGGAKETQYF
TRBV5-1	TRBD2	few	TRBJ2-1	TGCGCCAGCAGCTTTGGGACTAGCAGGGATGAGCAGTTCTTC	CASSFGTSRDEQFF
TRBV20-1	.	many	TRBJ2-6	TGCAGTGCATTATCGGACATAGGGGCCAACGTCCTGACTTTC	CSALSDIGANVLTF
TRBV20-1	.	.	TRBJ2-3	TGCAGTGCTGCCTTTCACAGGAGTAGCACAGATACGCAGTATTTT	CSAAFHRSSTDTQYF
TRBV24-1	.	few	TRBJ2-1	TGTGCCACCAGTGATTTGCCAGGCAATGAGCAGTTCTTC	CATSDLPGNEQFF
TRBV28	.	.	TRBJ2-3	TGTGCCAGCAGTTTCATCACTAGCCAGGGTACGCAGTATTTT	CASSFITSQGTQYF
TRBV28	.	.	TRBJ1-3	TGTGCCAGCAGTTTTTTGGCCCCGTCTGGAAACACCATATATTTT	CASSFLAPSGNTIYF
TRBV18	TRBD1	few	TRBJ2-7	TGTGCCAGCTCACCAGTTGTCGGGACAGGGGGGTACGAGCAGTACTTC	CASSPVVGTGGYEQYF
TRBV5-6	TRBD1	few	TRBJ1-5	TGTGCCAGCAGCCGACAGGGAAGTTTTCAGCCCCAGCATTTT	CASSRQGSFQPQHF